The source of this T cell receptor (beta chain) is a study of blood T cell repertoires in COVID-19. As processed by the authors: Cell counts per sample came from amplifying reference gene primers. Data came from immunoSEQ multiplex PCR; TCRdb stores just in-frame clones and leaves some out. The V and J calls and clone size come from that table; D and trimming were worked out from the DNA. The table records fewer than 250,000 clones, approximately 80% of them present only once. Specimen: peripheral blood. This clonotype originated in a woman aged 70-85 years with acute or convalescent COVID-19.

For the CDR3, the DNA is TGTGCCAGCAGCTCCCAGGGGAGTAGAGACACCATATATTTT. Residues: CASSSQGSRDTIYF. The chain joins TRBV7-2 to TRBJ1-3; weak D call: TRBD1 (6 bases). The CDR3 sequence is 14 residues long. The germline gives CDR1 SGHTA, CDR2 FQGNSA. V was shortened by 4 bases and J by 8 bases, with 15 bases between the two germline ends.